One T cell receptor beta chain is described in this entry. CDR1 LNHDA and CDR2 SQIVND come from the germline V gene (reference sequence). The V gene end was trimmed by 6 bases and the J gene end by 1 base; junction bases not matched to a gene: 6. The CDR3 contains 15 residues. The data were taken from a study of blood T cell repertoires in COVID-19. At the level of the study: Samples representing acute and convalescent COVID-19 were sourced from the United States, Italy and Spain. The analysed material was cDNA or gDNA that came from T cells, B-cell-depleted T cells, or PBMCs.

Patients at the Seattle site were enrolled during active infection and followed longitudinally. In the original analysis: Researchers report that nucleated cell counts were estimated from reference gene primer amplification. Method: immunoSEQ multiplex PCR; TCRdb's copy keeps in-frame clones and lacks some. That table gives V, J and clone size, and the DNA gave D and trimming. The sample records 250,000 to 350,000 clones, roughly nine tenths being singletons. The rearrangement links TRBV19 to TRBJ2-1; TRBD2 agrees at 7 bases. This clonotype was sampled from a woman younger than 45 with COVID-19, enrolled during active disease. The sequencing sample was made of peripheral blood. The CDR3, as DNA: TGTGCCAGTAGAATCCAGCGGGGATCCTACAATGAGCAGTTCTTC. It translates to CASRIQRGSYNEQFF.